Here is one TCR beta chain with its context. Its antigen remains unidentified. This sample was taken from a study of shared clonotypes between healthy human individuals. Study as a whole: The study enrolled a couple of women and three men aged 18 to 49. General observations from the study: Clonotypes shared by all four sorted-subset donors had higher generation probabilities than non-shared clonotypes.

Trimming took off 8 bases at V and 9 bases at J, with 20 bases between the two ends. Germline-derived CDR1 and CDR2 are LNHDA and SQIVND (reference sequence). This CDR3 is built from 13 residues. The protocol was immunoSEQ multiplex PCR, while the TCRdb copy is restricted to in-frame clones and leaves out a portion. The sample lists approximately 500,000 clones; 90% to 96% were seen once. The sequenced sample consisted of naive CD4+ T cells sorted from blood. The sample's subset: CD45RA+ positively selected. This receptor was identified in a woman aged 30 to 39 in good health. This chain uses TRBV19 with TRBJ2-7; D is tentatively TRBD1 or TRBD2 (5 bases each). The CDR3 nucleotides read TGTGCCAGTTCCCTCCGGGACCTCTCCGGGCAGTACTTC. Its translation is CASSLRDLSGQYF.